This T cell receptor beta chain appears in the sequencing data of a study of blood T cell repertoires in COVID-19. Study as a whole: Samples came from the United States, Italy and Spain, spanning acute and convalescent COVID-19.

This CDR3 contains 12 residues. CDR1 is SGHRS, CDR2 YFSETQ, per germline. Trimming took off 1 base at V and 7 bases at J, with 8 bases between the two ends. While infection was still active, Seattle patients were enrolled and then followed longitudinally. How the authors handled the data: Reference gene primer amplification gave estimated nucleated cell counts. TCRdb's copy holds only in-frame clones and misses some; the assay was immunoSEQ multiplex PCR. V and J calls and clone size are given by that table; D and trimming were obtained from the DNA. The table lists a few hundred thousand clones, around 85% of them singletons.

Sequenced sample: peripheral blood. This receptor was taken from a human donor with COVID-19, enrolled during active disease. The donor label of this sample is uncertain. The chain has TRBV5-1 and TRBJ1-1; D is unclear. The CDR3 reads CASSLTGSEAFF. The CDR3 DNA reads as TGCGCCAGCAGCTTGACGGGGAGTGAAGCTTTCTTT.